This T cell receptor (beta chain) is from a study of T-cell reconstitution after alpha-beta-depleted transplantation in children. Study results and caveats: Hyperexpanded clones declined; after one year, newly produced T cells mostly supplied diversity. Approximately two months post-transplant, alpha-beta T cells reportedly originated from several hundred expanded graft clones. After transplant, high TCRbeta diversity at day 60 in some patients arose from surviving recipient T cells and thymic progenitors.

This clonotype was seen a few times. Its matching antigen is unknown. Unique molecular identifiers featured in how the TCRbeta library was prepared. TCRdb reprocessed the PCR reads via MiXCR and lists one record per CDR3 protein. The sample records 250,000 to 300,000 distinct CDR3 sequences, around 7.1% being singletons. V gave up 5 bases and J gave up 8 bases, with 10 bases separating them. There are 12 residues in the CDR3. This sequence originates from a female patient aged 2-9 years who had a stem cell transplant for Fanconi anemia, so the T cells may come from the graft donor. Source: peripheral blood, taken 360 days after TCRalphabeta/CD19-depleted stem cell transplant. The gene calls are TRBV12-3 or TRBV12-4 and TRBJ1-5; D is ambiguous. CDR3 residues: CASSKHDEPQHF. The CDR3 bases are TGTGCCAGCAGTAAGCACGACGAGCCCCAGCATTTT.